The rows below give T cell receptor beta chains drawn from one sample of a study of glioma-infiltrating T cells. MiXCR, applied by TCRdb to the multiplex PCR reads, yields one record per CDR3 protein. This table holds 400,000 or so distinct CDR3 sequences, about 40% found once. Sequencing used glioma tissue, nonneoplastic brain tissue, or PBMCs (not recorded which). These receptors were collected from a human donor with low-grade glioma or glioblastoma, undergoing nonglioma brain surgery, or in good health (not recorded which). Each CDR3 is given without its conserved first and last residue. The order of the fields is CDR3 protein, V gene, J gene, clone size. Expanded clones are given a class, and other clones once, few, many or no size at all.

ASSRERAGGPNYEQY,TRBV4-1,TRBJ2-7,few
ASSRGQASSGNTIY,TRBV14,TRBJ1-3,few
ASSFRKQGDYT,TRBV27,TRBJ1-2,many
ASTDEIKGN,TRBV2,TRBJ2-7,.
SAPNSESYEQY,TRBV20-1,TRBJ2-7,few
ASSLIHFQETQY,TRBV7-3,.,.
SAKRLAYNEQF,TRBV20-1,TRBJ2-1,.
ASIGETEAF,TRBV19,TRBJ1-1,.
ASSPSTGVDEQF,TRBV18,TRBJ2-1,.
ASSRGQGVGYEQY,TRBV4-1,TRBJ2-7,.
ASSDDRGQNEQY,TRBV28,TRBJ2-7,.
ASSLGYTNTEAF,TRBV19,TRBJ1-1,few
ASSYLTGTGELF,TRBV6-2/TRBV6-3,TRBJ2-2,many
ASSQRAFQETQY,TRBV28,TRBJ2-5,few
ASSSPGQAFNQPQH,TRBV28,TRBJ1-5,many
ASKTGNADTQY,TRBV28,TRBJ2-3,many
ASSSPGTTPTGELF,TRBV19,TRBJ2-2,once
ASSFSRPSAYEQY,TRBV7-9,TRBJ2-7,.
ASSSSSGEQY,TRBV28,TRBJ2-7,few